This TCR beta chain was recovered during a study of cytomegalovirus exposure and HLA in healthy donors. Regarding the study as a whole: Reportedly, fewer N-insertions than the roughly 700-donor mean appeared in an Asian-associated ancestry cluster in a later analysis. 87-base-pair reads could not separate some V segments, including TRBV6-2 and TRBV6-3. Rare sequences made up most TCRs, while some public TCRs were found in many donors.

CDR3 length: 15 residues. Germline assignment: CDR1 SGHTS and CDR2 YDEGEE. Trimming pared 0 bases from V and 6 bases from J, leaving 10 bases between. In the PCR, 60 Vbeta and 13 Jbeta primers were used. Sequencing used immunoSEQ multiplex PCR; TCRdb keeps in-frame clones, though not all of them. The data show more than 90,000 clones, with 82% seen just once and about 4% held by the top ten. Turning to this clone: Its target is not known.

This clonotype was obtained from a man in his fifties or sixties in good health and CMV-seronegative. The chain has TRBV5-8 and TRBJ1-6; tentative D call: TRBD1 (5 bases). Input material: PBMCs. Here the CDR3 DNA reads TGTGCCAGCAGCTTGGAGCAGGGCGGTAATTCACCCCTCCACTTT. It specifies CASSLEQGGNSPLHF.